Below are 14 T cell receptor beta chains sequenced from a single sample in a study of cytomegalovirus exposure and HLA in healthy donors. PCR amplification relied on 60 Vbeta primers (plus 13 Jbeta primers). This table comes from immunoSEQ multiplex PCR, and its TCRdb copy is limited to in-frame clones, with some not included. Here the sample spans around 53,000 clones, about 73% being singletons. The sequencing input was PBMCs. The origin of the receptors is a man aged 18 to 30 in good health and CMV-seronegative.

This sequence joins TRBV14 and TRBJ2-1; 8 bases agree with TRBD1. The V segment lost 5 bases and the J segment 6 bases; nucleotides outside the gene matches: 9. This CDR3 has 15 residues. Germline V gene lookup returns CDR1 SGHDN and CDR2 FVKESK. The CDR3 sequence: CASSTQAGGFNEQFF. The CDR3 region has the DNA TGTGCCAGCAGCACTCAAGCAGGGGGCTTCAATGAGCAGTTCTTC.

This clone appeared a few times. The chain employs TRBV10-2 and TRBJ1-5; no definite D call. Trimming pared 7 bases from V and 0 bases from J, leaving 13 bases between. Per germline, CDR1 WSHSY and CDR2 SAAADI. The CDR3 covers 15 residues. In DNA, the CDR3 is TGCGCCAGCAAGGAGGACCCAGTTAGCAATCAGCCCCAGCATTTT. This translates into CASKEDPVSNQPQHF.

This clone came up once. This chain uses TRBV11-3 with TRBJ2-2; 7 bases line up with TRBD1. Germline assignment: CDR1 SGHNT and CDR2 YENEEA. J gave up 4 bases and V 4 bases, and 3 bases lay outside the gene matches. There are 14 residues in the CDR3. The CDR3 DNA reads as TGTGCCAGCAGCTCGACAGGGTTCACCGGGGAGCTGTTTTTT. The encoded protein is CASSSTGFTGELFF.

The rearrangement links TRBV9 to TRBJ2-3; TRBD1 aligns across 9 bases. CDR1 is SGDLS and CDR2 is YYNGEE in the germline V gene. Unmatched junction bases numbered 5, after V lost 3 bases and J lost 3 bases. The CDR3 consists of 15 residues. The CDR3 DNA reads TGTGCCAGCAGCGCCTGGGACAGGGCAACAGATACGCAGTATTTT. Translation: CASSAWDRATDTQYF. The complete variable domain, with remaining parts taken from reference TRBV9 and TRBJ2-3, reads DSGVTQTPKHLITATGQRVTLRCSPRSGDLSVYWYQQSLDQGLQFLIQYYNGEERAKGNILERFSAQQFPDLHSELNLSSLELGDSALYFCASSAWDRATDTQYFGPGTRLTVL.

The rearrangement links TRBV29-1 to TRBJ2-7; TRBD1 matches at 7 bases. CDR1 and CDR2 from the germline V gene are SQVTM and ANQGSEA. After removal of 5 bases from V and 5 bases from J, the junction contained 15 bases not matched to a gene. The CDR3 has 15 residues. In DNA form, the CDR3 reads TGCAGCGTTTCGATCGGGACAGCGGCTTTAGACGAGCAGTACTTC. It is translated as CSVSIGTAALDEQYF.

This sequence joins TRBV19 and TRBJ2-5; the match to TRBD1 covers 8 bases. V dropped 4 bases and J dropped 4; count of bases not matched to a gene: 2. The CDR3 runs to 13 residues. Germline V gives CDR1 LNHDA, CDR2 SQIVND (reference sequence). The CDR3 here is CASSRTGRETQYF. The CDR3 DNA reads as TGTGCCAGTAGTAGGACAGGGAGAGAGACCCAGTACTTC.

The rearrangement joins TRBV15 to TRBJ1-2; TRBD1 matches 7 bases. The trim removed 8 bases at V and 4 bases at J, leaving 10 bases unmatched. This CDR3 has 14 residues. Germline CDR1 and CDR2: LNHNV and YYDKDF (reference sequence). The CDR3 sequence: CATANPGTVYGYTF. CDR3 coding DNA: TGTGCCACCGCGAACCCGGGGACAGTCTATGGCTACACCTTC.

This clone was recorded once. This chain joins TRBV7-3 and TRBJ1-6; D is possibly TRBD1 (6 bases). V was clipped by 6 bases and J by 7 bases, with 10 bases between them. CDR3 length: 13 amino acids. Germline CDR1 is SGHTA and CDR2 is FQGTGA. As DNA, the CDR3 is TGTGCCAGCAGTTTGGACAGAAATTCACCCCTCCACTTT. Translating it yields CASSLDRNSPLHF.

The chain combines TRBV30 with TRBJ1-5, with D maybe TRBD1 (5 bases). Trimming took off 7 bases at V and 9 bases at J, with 16 bases between the two ends. Looked up from germline, CDR1 is GTSNPN and CDR2 is SVGIG (reference sequence). The CDR3 has 12 amino acids. The CDR3 spells CAYGHAPGPQHF. CDR3 DNA sequence: TGTGCCTACGGACACGCTCCAGGGCCCCAGCATTTT.

As concerns this clone: In the same sample, other DNA sequences code for this CDR3. J is TRBJ2-3 and V is TRBV7-9, with 9 positions matching TRBD2. Trimming cost V 1 base and J 2 bases; bases outside gene matches: 1. CDR1 and CDR2 (germline): SEHNR, FQNEAQ (reference sequence). CDR3 size: 15 residues. DNA of the CDR3: TGTGCCAGCAGCTTAGGCGGGAGGGACACAGATACGCAGTATTTT. Translating gives CASSLGGRDTDTQYF.

This chain connects TRBV7-3 to TRBJ2-7; 11 bases line up with TRBD2. CDR3 length: 16 amino acids. The ends lost 4 bases at V and 2 bases at J; junction bases unmatched: 7. Germline V gene sequence: CDR1 SGHTA, CDR2 FQGTGA. As DNA, the CDR3 is TGTGCCAGCAGCTCTAATGTAGCGGGAGGGCCCTACGAGCAGTACTTC. Translating it yields CASSSNVAGGPYEQYF.

The chain joins TRBV10-3 to TRBJ1-5; no definite D call. The germline V gene has CDR1 ENHRY and CDR2 SYGVKD. The CDR3 consists of 15 residues. The V end lost 3 bases, the J end lost 3 bases, and 12 bases lay between the germline ends. The CDR3 DNA reads TGTGCCATCAGTGATTTCGGGTTCTCCAATCAGCCCCAGCATTTT. As protein: CAISDFGFSNQPQHF.

V is TRBV19 and J is TRBJ2-3, with 8 bases that match TRBD1. V shed 6 bases, J shed 5 bases, and the junction held 7 bases outside the gene matches. Germline V gives CDR1 LNHDA, CDR2 SQIVND (reference sequence). There are 14 residues in the CDR3. CDR3 loop: CASSIGTGGDTQYF. The CDR3 nucleotides read TGTGCCAGTAGCATCGGGACAGGTGGAGATACGCAGTATTTT. The full variable domain, rest sourced from reference TRBV19 and TRBJ2-3, is DGGITQSPKYLFRKEGQNVTLSCEQNLNHDAMYWYRQDPGQGLRLIYYSQIVNDFQKGDIAEGYSVSREKKESFPLTVTSAQKNPTAFYLCASSIGTGGDTQYFGPGTRLTVL.

The chain uses TRBV25-1 and TRBJ2-5; TRBD1 agrees at 8 bases. This CDR3 comprises 14 residues. The junction had 9 bases not matched to a gene; V was cut back by 6 bases and J by 6 bases. Germline V lookup: CDR1 MGHDK, CDR2 SYGVNS. CDR3 nucleotide sequence: TGTGCCAGCAGCCTGTCAGGGGGCGGTAAGACCCAGTACTTC. Residues: CASSLSGGGKTQYF.